These 16 T cell receptor beta chains were all obtained from the same sample, sequenced in a study of tumor-infiltrating lymphocytes in primary liver carcinoma. Germline DNA was extracted alongside blood RNA, which was obtained from unsorted whole blood. Priming with a constant-region primer yielded TCR beta cDNA from about 450 ng total RNA. Libraries of TCR beta came from three nested multiplex PCR rounds with slightly modified ARM-PCR. Forward primers for TRBV1-TRBV30 and a C-beta reverse primer served the first two PCR rounds, at roughly 10 cycles each. TCRdb analysed the multiplex PCR reads with MiXCR anew, one entry per CDR3 protein. The data show about 330,000 distinct CDR3 sequences, about two thirds seen once. The sample was peripheral blood. All receptors derive from a man aged 35-49 years with primary liver carcinoma and hepatitis B virus infection.

The sample holds a few counts of this clonotype. The chain uses TRBV4-1 and TRBJ2-7; D call uncertain. Germline V gene sequence: CDR1 MGHRA, CDR2 YSYEKL. The CDR3 sequence is 13 residues long. V lost 3 bases, J lost 3 bases, and 9 bases lay in between. The CDR3: CASSHGLHYEQYF. DNA of the CDR3: TGCGCCAGCAGCCACGGGCTCCACTACGAGCAGTACTTC.

This clonotype was seen a single time. A much bigger clone sits one base away, suggesting this may be a read error. V usage is TRBV6-6 and J usage is TRBJ2-7; D unclear. The germline CDR1 and CDR2 sequences are MNHNY and SVGAGI (reference sequence). The CDR3 runs to 16 residues. CDR3 DNA: TGTGTCAGCAGCGCACGACCCGGACGAGACCTACCCGAGCAGTACTTC. Translation gives CVSSARPGRDLPEQYF.

J is TRBJ1-1 and V is TRBV11-2, with D possibly being TRBD1 (6 bases). The CDR3 has 14 residues. The V end lost 2 bases, the J end lost 7 bases, and 14 bases lay between the germline ends. Per germline, CDR1 SGHAT and CDR2 FQNNGV. The CDR3 DNA sequence: TGTGCCAGCAGCTTATTAGGGGGGGACTTTGAAGCTTTCTTT. Translation: CASSLLGGDFEAFF.

This clonotype turned up a few times. This chain's CDR3 is CASSLESGTYNEQFF. CDR3 DNA sequence: TGCGCCAGCAGCTTGGAGAGCGGGACCTACAATGAGCAGTTCTTC. The chain uses TRBV5-1 and TRBJ2-1; 7 nucleotides align to TRBD2. V lost 0 bases, J lost 2 bases, and 2 bases stayed unmatched. The germline gives CDR1 SGHRS, CDR2 YFSETQ. This CDR3 has 15 amino acids.

This clonotype was seen a few times. This CDR3 fails to terminate in the conserved phenylalanine or tryptophan, so it likely reflects a read error. The V gene is TRBV5-4, the J gene TRBJ2-3; D gene ambiguous. This CDR3 region has 14 residues. Germline-derived CDR1 and CDR2 are SGHNT and YYREEE (reference sequence). This CDR3 reads CASSLGASTDAQYY. The CDR3 nucleotides are TGTGCCAGCAGCTTAGGTGCGTCCACAGATGCGCAGTATTAT.

The chain carries TRBV11-2 and TRBJ2-5; 7 bases line up with TRBD2. Per the germline V gene, CDR1 is SGHAT and CDR2 is FQNNGV. With V trimmed by 11 bases and J by 1 base, 13 bases remained unmatched. The CDR3 runs 15 residues. For the CDR3, the DNA is TGTGCCGGTAGCTTCCTTCCTAGCGGCCAAGAGACCCAGTACTTC. This translates into CAGSFLPSGQETQYF.

With respect to this clonotype: Just one base apart from a much larger clone, this may be a read error. This chain joins TRBV6-6 and TRBJ2-7; D possibly corresponds to TRBD2 (6 bases). CDR3 length: 14 residues. Germline CDR1 reads MNHNY; CDR2 reads SVGAGI (reference sequence). V lost 6 bases, J lost 9 bases, and 21 bases lay in between. CDR3 sequence (DNA): TGTGCCAGCAGCGGTGAAGCGGGCGGTATCGGGCAGTACTTC. Residues: CASSGEAGGIGQYF.

Notes on this clonotype: A read error may produce the germline difference seen at one junction end. The chain carries TRBV9 and TRBJ1-1; possible D gene TRBD1, 6 bases. CDR1 is SGDLS, CDR2 YYNGEE, per germline. The CDR3 loop spans 14 amino acids. The CDR3 loop is CASSVRGLGTEAFF. DNA of the CDR3: TGTGCCAGTAGCGTACGGGGGCTGGGCACTGAAGCTTTCTTT.

In the case of this clonotype: A much more abundant neighbour one base away suggests this may be a read error. CDR3 sequence (DNA): TGTGCCAGCGGGGCCAACACAGATACGCAGTATTTT. It translates to CASGANTDTQYF. The chain uses TRBV6-5 and TRBJ2-3, with D perhaps TRBD1 (5 bases). The CDR3 length is 12 residues. V was clipped by 8 bases and J by 2 bases, with 8 bases between them. The germline gives CDR1 MNHEY, CDR2 SVGAGI.

On this clonotype itself: One end of the junction varies from germline; a read error may be responsible. This chain connects TRBV11-2 to TRBJ2-1, with D perhaps matching TRBD1 or TRBD2 (5 bases each). In germline, CDR1 is SGHAT, CDR2 FQNNGV. The CDR3 spans 16 residues. The chain's CDR3 is CASGPGTSSSYSEQFF. As DNA, the CDR3 is TGTGCCAGCGGCCCAGGGACGTCGAGCTCCTACAGTGAGCAGTTCTTC.

The chain recombines TRBV6-1 with TRBJ2-1; no reliable D call. V lost 4 bases and J lost 7, with 14 bases in between. Germline CDR1 and CDR2: MNHNS and SASEGT. This CDR3 has 14 residues. Here the CDR3 reads CASSGVLPRNEQFF. CDR3 nucleotides: TGTGCCAGCAGTGGAGTCCTACCACGGAATGAGCAGTTCTTC.

As to this clonotype: This may stem from a read error, because a much larger clone lies one nucleotide away. The rearrangement uses TRBV6-5 and TRBJ1-5, with D possibly matching TRBD1 (6 bases). This CDR3 comprises 13 residues. The V gene lost 8 bases and the J gene lost 4 bases, with 12 bases spanning the gap. The V gene's germline CDR1 is MNHEY and CDR2 SVGAGI. The CDR3 nucleotides read TGTGCCAGCGGATACAGGGTTAATCAGCCCCAGCATTTT. This sequence encodes CASGYRVNQPQHF.

Concerning this clonotype itself: This may stem from a read error, because a much larger clone lies one nucleotide away. The chain has TRBV10-3 and TRBJ2-5, with D tentatively TRBD2 (5 bases). Germline V lookup: CDR1 ENHRY, CDR2 SYGVKD. Trimming left V 6 bases short and J 3 bases short, with 11 bases between. The CDR3 is 13 amino acids. CDR3 coding DNA: TGTGCCATCAGCTCTAGCAGCAAAGAGACCCAGTACTTC. Protein product: CAISSSSKETQYF.

This clonotype occurred a few times. This clone may be a read error of a much larger clone one base away. The gene calls are TRBV4-2 and TRBJ2-7; perhaps TRBD2 as D (5 bases). The CDR3 has 13 amino acids. Germline lookup yields CDR1 LGHNA and CDR2 YNFKEQ. The CDR3 reads CANSQVHGEEQYF. CDR3 bases: TGTGCCAACAGCCAAGTGCACGGGGAGGAGCAGTACTTC.

Worth noting for this clonotype: A read error is possible here, since a much larger clone lies one base away. The V and J genes are TRBV14 and TRBJ2-1; TRBD1 agrees at 11 bases. The V gene end was trimmed by 4 bases and the J gene end by 13 bases; junction bases not matched to a gene: 3. The CDR3 length is 12 residues. Germline V CDR1 and CDR2: SGHDN, FVKESK. CDR3 amino acids: CASSRDRGVQFF. CDR3 DNA: TGTGCCAGCAGCCGGGACAGGGGGGTACAGTTCTTC. The full variable domain, with the rest looked up from reference TRBV14 and TRBJ2-1, is EAGVTQFPSHSVIEKGQTVTLRCDPISGHDNLYWYRRVMGKEIKFLLHFVKESKQDESGMPNNRFLAERTGGTYSTLKVQPAELEDSGVYFCASSRDRGVQFFGPGTRLTVL.

The chain combines TRBV6-6 with TRBJ2-1, with D perhaps matching TRBD1 or TRBD2 (5 bases each). Germline V lookup: CDR1 MNHNY, CDR2 SVGAGI (reference sequence). The CDR3 runs 16 residues. The V end was cut by 0 bases, the J end by 5 bases, with 14 bases between. Here the CDR3 reads CASSYSFGTGNNEQFF. The CDR3 region has the DNA TGTGCCAGCAGTTACTCATTCGGGACCGGGAACAATGAGCAGTTCTTC.